The TCR beta chain under discussion was sequenced for a study of shared clonotypes between healthy human individuals. This clone was found once. Antigen: not known. Study results and caveats: Shared across a handful of donors were around 5% of the naive CD4 clonotypes. Rarefaction indicated that sorted-subset sequencing remained incomplete although depth was large.

Germline CDR1 and CDR2: SGHRS and YFSETQ. V lost 3 bases and J lost 4; bases outside the gene matches: 4. The CDR3 loop spans 14 amino acids. Several immunoSEQ 96-well plates shared each subset's DNA, each plate a replicate. Clones were read by immunoSEQ multiplex PCR, and TCRdb kept only the in-frame ones, dropping some. The sample lists about 1.1 million clones, around 78% occurring once. This clonotype was obtained from a man in his late teens or twenties in good health. Some clones in this sample may be carry-over from other donors' samples. The rearrangement uses TRBV5-1 and TRBJ2-7; 10 bases map to TRBD1. The specimen was memory CD4+ T cells from PBMCs. Subset denoted: CD45RA-negative fraction. CDR3 DNA: TGCGCCAGCAGCTCCGGGACAGGGGTATACGAGCAGTACTTC. It specifies CASSSGTGVYEQYF.